The sequence of this TCR beta chain was determined in a study of blood T cell repertoires in COVID-19. The overall study: T cells, B-cell-depleted T cells, or PBMCs supplied cDNA or gDNA.

The table lists this clone with a few counts. Profiled with immunoSEQ multiplex PCR; TCRdb holds only in-frame clones, not every one. The sample consists of approximately 53,000 clones, 81% of them appearing once. V shed 4 bases, J shed 0 bases, and the junction held 13 bases outside the gene matches. This CDR3 spans 18 amino acids. CDR1 SGHNT and CDR2 YYREEE come from the germline V gene (reference sequence). The TCR originated in a woman aged 80 or over with COVID-19, enrolled during active disease. J is TRBJ2-7 and V is TRBV5-4; 10 nucleotides align to TRBD2. The sequencing input was peripheral blood. The CDR3 sequence: CASSVAASGRGSSYEQYF. The CDR3 region has the DNA TGTGCCAGCAGCGTGGCGGCTAGCGGGAGAGGGAGCTCCTACGAGCAGTACTTC.